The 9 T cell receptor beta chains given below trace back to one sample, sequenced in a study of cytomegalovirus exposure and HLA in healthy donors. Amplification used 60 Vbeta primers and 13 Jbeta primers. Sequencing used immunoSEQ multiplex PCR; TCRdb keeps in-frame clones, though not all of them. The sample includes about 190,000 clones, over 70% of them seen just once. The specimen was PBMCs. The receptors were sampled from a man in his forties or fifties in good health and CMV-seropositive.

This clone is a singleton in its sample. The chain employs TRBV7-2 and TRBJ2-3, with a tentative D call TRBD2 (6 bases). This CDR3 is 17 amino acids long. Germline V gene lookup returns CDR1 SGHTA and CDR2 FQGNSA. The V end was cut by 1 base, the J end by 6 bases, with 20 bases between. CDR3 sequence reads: CASSLDGISGVADTQYF. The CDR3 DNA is TGTGCCAGCAGCTTAGATGGAATTAGCGGAGTGGCGGATACGCAGTATTTT. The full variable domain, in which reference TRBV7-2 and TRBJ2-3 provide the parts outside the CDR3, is GAGVSQSPSNKVTEKGKDVELRCDPISGHTALYWYRQSLGQGLEFLIYFQGNSAPDKSGLPSDRFSAERTGGSVSTLTIQRTQQEDSAVYLCASSLDGISGVADTQYFGPGTRLTVL.

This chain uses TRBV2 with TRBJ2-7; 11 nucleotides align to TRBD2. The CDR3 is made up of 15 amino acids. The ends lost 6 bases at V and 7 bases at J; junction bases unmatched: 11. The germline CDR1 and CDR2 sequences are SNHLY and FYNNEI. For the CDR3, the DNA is TGTGCCAGCAGCACTACTAGCGGGAGAGGCCGGGAGCAGTACTTC. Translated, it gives CASSTTSGRGREQYF. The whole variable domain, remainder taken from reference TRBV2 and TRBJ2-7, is EPEVTQTPSHQVTQMGQEVILRCVPISNHLYFYWYRQILGQKVEFLVSFYNNEISEKSEIFDDQFSVERPDGSNFTLKIRSTKLEDSAMYFCASSTTSGRGREQYFGPGTRLTVT.

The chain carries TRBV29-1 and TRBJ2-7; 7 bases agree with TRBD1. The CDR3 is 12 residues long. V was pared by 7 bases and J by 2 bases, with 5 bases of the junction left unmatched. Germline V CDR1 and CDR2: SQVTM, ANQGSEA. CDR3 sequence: CSAGTDTYEQYF. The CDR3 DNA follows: TGCAGCGCCGGGACAGACACCTACGAGCAGTACTTC.

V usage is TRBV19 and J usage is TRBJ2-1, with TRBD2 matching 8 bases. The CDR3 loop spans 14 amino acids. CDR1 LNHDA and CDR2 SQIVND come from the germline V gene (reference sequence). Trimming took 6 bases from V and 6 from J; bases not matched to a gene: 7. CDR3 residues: CASRRSGSGNEQFF. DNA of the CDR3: TGTGCCAGTAGGAGGAGCGGGAGTGGCAATGAGCAGTTCTTC.

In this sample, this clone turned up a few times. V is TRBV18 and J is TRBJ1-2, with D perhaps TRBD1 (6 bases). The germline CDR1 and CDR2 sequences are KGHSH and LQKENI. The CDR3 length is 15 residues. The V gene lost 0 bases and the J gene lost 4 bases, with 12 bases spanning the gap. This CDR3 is CASSPPGVTGYGYTF. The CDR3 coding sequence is TGTGCCAGCTCACCACCGGGAGTGACAGGCTATGGCTACACCTTC. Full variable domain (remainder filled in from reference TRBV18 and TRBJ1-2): NAGVMQNPRHLVRRRGQEARLRCSPMKGHSHVYWYRQLPEEGLKFMVYLQKENIIDESGMPKERFSAEFPKEGPSILRIQQVVRGDSAAYFCASSPPGVTGYGYTFGSGTRLTVV.

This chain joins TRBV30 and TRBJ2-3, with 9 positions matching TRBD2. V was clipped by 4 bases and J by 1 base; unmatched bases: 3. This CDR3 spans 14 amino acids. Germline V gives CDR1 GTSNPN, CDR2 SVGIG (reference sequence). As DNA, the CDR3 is TGTGCCTGGACTTGGACTAGCGGCACAGATACGCAGTATTTT. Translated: CAWTWTSGTDTQYF.

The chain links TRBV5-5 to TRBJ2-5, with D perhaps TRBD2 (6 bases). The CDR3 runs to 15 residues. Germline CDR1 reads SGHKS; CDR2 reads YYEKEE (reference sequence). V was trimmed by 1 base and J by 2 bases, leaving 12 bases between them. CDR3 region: CASSLRTTKQETQYF. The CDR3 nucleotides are TGTGCCAGCAGCTTGAGGACTACAAAGCAAGAGACCCAGTACTTC.

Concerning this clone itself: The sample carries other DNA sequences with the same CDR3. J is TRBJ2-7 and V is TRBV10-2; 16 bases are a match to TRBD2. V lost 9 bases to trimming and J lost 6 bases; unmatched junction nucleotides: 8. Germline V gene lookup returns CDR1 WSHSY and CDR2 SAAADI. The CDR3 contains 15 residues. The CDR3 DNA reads TGCGCCAGTAAGTCCGGGACTAGCGGGAGGGCCGAGCAGTACTTC. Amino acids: CASKSGTSGRAEQYF.

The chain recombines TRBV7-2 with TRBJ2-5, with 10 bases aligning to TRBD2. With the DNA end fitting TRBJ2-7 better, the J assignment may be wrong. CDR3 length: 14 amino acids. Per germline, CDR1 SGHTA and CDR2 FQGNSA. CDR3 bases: TGTGCCAGCACCCTGGCTAGCGGGAGATACGAGCAGTACTTC. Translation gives CASTLASGRYEQYF.